The sequence of this T cell receptor beta chain was determined in a study of shared clonotypes between healthy human individuals. The naive CD8 subset, CD45RO-negative cells positively selected for CCR7, excluded terminally differentiated effector memory CD45RA+ cells. Study findings and constraints: It was the few donors that limited the genetic and exposure-history diversity represented. Unshared clonotypes carried lower generation probabilities than those common to all four donors.

The CDR3 contains 19 residues. Per germline, CDR1 SGHRS and CDR2 YFSETQ. The junction had 19 bases not matched to a gene; V was cut back by 2 bases and J by 4 bases. As concerns this clone: Antigen: not known.

Original processing notes: With immunoSEQ giving junction-only sequences and no quality scores, filtering differed. The data were produced by immunoSEQ multiplex PCR, yet TCRdb's version contains in-frame clones alone and is incomplete. The DNA gave D and trimming, while V, J and clone size come from that table. The data hold approximately 810,000 clones, with about 91% observed a single time. The origin of this receptor is a man between 25 and 39 years old in good health. V gene TRBV5-1 combines with J gene TRBJ2-7, with TRBD2 matching 9 bases. The specimen was naive CD8+ T cells sorted from blood. The CDR3 is CASSFFGVIAGARDYEQYF. The CDR3 DNA follows: TGCGCCAGCAGCTTTTTCGGGGTGATAGCGGGAGCAAGGGATTACGAGCAGTACTTC.